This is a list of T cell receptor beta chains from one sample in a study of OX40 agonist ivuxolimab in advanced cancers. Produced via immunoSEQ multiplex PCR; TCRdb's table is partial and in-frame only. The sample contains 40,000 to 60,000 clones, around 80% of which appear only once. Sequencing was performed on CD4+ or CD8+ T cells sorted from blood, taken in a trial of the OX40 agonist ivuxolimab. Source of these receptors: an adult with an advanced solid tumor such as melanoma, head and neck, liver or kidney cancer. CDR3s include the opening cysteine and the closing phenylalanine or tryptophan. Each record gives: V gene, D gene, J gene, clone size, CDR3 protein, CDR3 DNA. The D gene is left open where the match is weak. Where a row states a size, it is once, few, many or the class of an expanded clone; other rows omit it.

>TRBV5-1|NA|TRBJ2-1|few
CASSLAAGNNEQFF
TGCGCCAGCAGCTTGGCCGCGGGGAACAATGAGCAGTTCTTC
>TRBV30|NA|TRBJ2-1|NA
CAWSWLFYNEQFF
TGTGCCTGGAGTTGGCTATTCTACAATGAGCAGTTCTTC
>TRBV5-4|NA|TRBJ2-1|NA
CASSLATYNEQFF
TGTGCCAGCAGCTTGGCTACCTACAATGAGCAGTTCTTC
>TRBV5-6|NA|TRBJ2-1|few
CASSPHRPTTYNEQFF
TGTGCCAGCAGCCCCCATAGACCGACTACCTACAATGAGCAGTTCTTC
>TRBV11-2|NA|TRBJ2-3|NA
CASSGRVAQGDTQYF
TGTGCCAGCAGCGGCAGGGTAGCGCAAGGGGATACGCAGTATTTT
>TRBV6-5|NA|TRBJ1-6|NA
CASTPDDSPLHF
TGTGCCAGCACCCCCGACGATTCACCCCTCCACTTT
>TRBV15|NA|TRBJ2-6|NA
CATRMDLSGANVLTF
TGTGCCACCAGAATGGATCTCTCTGGGGCCAACGTCCTGACTTTC
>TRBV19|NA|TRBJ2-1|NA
CASSMSAGPPWDEQFF
TGTGCCAGTAGTATGTCTGCGGGGCCGCCCTGGGATGAGCAGTTCTTC
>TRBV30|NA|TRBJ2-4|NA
CAWSPRFGKNIQYF
TGTGCCTGGAGCCCTCGATTTGGCAAAAACATTCAGTACTTC
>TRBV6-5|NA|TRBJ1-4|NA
CASSYSEVGRKLFF
TGTGCCAGCAGTTACTCGGAAGTCGGTAGAAAACTGTTTTTT
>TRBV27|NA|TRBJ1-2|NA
CASSLFSNYGYTF
TGTGCCAGCAGTTTATTCTCAAACTATGGCTACACCTTC
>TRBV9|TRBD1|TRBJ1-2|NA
CASRGGTVDLYGYTF
TGTGCCAGCAGGGGGGGGACAGTGGACCTCTATGGCTACACCTTC
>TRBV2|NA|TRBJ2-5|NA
CASSEEYGETQYF
TGTGCCAGCAGTGAAGAGTACGGAGAGACCCAGTACTTC
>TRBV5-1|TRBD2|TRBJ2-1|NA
CASSLSASGGEQFF
TGCGCCAGCAGCTTGTCAGCTAGCGGTGGTGAGCAGTTCTTC
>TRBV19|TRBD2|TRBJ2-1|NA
CASSKTSGRLNEQFF
TGTGCCAGTAGTAAGACTAGCGGGAGGCTCAATGAGCAGTTCTTC
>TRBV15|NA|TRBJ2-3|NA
CATSTSTTTDAQYF
TGTGCCACCAGCACGAGTACGACCACAGATGCGCAGTATTTT
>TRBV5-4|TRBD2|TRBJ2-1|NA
CASSLDGGSRDEQFF
TGTGCCAGCAGCTTGGATGGCGGGAGTAGGGATGAGCAGTTCTTC
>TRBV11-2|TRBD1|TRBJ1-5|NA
CASSLGDRGFYSNQPQHF
TGTGCCAGCAGCTTAGGGGACAGGGGATTTTATAGCAATCAGCCCCAGCATTTT
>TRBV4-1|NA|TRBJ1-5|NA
CASSQDHHQPQHF
TGCGCCAGCAGCCAAGACCACCACCAGCCCCAGCATTTT
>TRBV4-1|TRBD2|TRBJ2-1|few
CASSSTRTSAYNEQFF
TGCGCCAGCAGTTCCACCCGGACTAGCGCCTACAATGAGCAGTTCTTC
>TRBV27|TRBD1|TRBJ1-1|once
CASSLRQGAAEAFF
TGTGCCAGCAGTTTACGACAGGGGGCAGCTGAAGCTTTCTTT
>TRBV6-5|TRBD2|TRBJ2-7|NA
CASSPRTSGSYEQYF
TGTGCCAGCAGCCCACGGACTAGCGGGAGTTACGAGCAGTACTTC
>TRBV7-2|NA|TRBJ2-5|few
CASSFTAGRRETQYF
TGTGCCAGCAGCTTTACGGCGGGAAGAAGGGAGACCCAGTACTTC
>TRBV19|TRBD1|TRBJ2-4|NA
CASSPGTVAKNIQYF
TGTGCCAGTAGTCCCGGGACAGTAGCCAAAAACATTCAGTACTTC
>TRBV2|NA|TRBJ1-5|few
CASRQPRQPQHF
TGTGCCAGTCGACAGCCGAGGCAGCCCCAGCATTTT
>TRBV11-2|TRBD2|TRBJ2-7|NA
CASSLVGRAYEQYF
TGTGCCAGCAGCTTAGTGGGGAGGGCATACGAGCAGTACTTC
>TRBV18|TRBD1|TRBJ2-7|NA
CASSRTGFTYEQYF
TGTGCCAGCTCGCGGACAGGGTTTACCTACGAGCAGTACTTC
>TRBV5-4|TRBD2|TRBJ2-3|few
CASSLGHLAGAGDTQYF
TGTGCCAGCAGCTTGGGGCATCTAGCGGGAGCAGGAGATACGCAGTATTTT
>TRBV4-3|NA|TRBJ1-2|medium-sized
CASSQDYRAGYTF
TGCGCCAGCAGCCAAGATTACAGGGCTGGCTACACCTTC
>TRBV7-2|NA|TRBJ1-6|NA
CASSLMAGPRSPLHF
TGTGCCAGCAGCTTAATGGCAGGGCCGCGCTCACCCCTCCACTTT
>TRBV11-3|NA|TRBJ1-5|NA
CASSLSGRQPQHF
TGTGCCAGCAGCTTATCCGGGCGCCAGCCCCAGCATTTT
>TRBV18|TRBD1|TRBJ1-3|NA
CASSPQGALGNTIYF
TGTGCCAGCTCACCACAGGGGGCGCTCGGAAACACCATATATTTT
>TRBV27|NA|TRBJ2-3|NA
CASSFMSGSRRSADTQYF
TGTGCCAGCAGTTTCATGTCAGGGTCTCGGCGGTCGGCAGATACGCAGTATTTT
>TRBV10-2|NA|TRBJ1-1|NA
CASKSSREAFF
TGCGCCAGCAAGAGTTCCCGGGAAGCTTTCTTT
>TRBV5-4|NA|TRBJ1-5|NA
CASSLGGANQPQHF
TGTGCCAGCAGCTTGGGGGGAGCTAATCAGCCCCAGCATTTT
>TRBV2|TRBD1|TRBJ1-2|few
CASMGQGFYGYTF
TGTGCCAGTATGGGACAGGGTTTTTATGGCTACACCTTC
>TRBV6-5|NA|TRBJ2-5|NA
CASTKPGQKTQYF
TGTGCCAGCACAAAACCGGGACAAAAGACCCAGTACTTC
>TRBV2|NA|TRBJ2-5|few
CASSGDAEETQYF
TGTGCCAGCAGTGGAGACGCGGAAGAGACCCAGTACTTC
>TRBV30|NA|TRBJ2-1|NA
CAWAPGNDREQFF
TGTGCCTGGGCCCCAGGGAACGATCGAGAGCAGTTCTTC
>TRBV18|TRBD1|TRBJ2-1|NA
CASSPETGGRGGQFF
TGTGCCAGCTCACCCGAGACAGGGGGCCGCGGTGGGCAGTTCTTC
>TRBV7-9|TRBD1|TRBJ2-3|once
CASSFVDRPTDTQYF
TGTGCCAGCAGTTTCGTGGACAGGCCGACAGATACGCAGTATTTT
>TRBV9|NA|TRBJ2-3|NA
CASSVEGSYLTDTQYF
TGTGCCAGCAGCGTAGAGGGCAGTTACCTCACAGATACGCAGTATTTT
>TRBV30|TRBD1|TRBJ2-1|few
CAWETGVPYNEQFF
TGTGCCTGGGAGACAGGGGTACCCTACAATGAGCAGTTCTTC
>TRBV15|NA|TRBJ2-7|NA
CATSRGGTFSYEQYF
TGTGCCACCAGCAGAGGGGGGACTTTTTCCTACGAGCAGTACTTC
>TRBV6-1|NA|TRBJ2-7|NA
CASSVGQEGFYEQYF
TGTGCCAGCAGTGTGGGGCAGGAGGGATTCTACGAGCAGTACTTC
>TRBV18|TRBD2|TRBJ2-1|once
CASSPPGGRGYNEQFF
TGTGCCAGCTCACCACCGGGCGGGAGAGGCTACAATGAGCAGTTCTTC
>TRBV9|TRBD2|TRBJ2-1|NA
CASSGSSGRADEQFF
TGTGCCAGCAGCGGTTCTAGCGGGAGGGCGGATGAGCAGTTCTTC
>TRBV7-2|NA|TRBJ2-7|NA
CASSLVEGDRSYEQYF
TGTGCCAGCAGCTTAGTCGAGGGGGACCGTTCCTACGAGCAGTACTTC
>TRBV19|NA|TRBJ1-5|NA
CASSIGVGSYQPQHF
TGTGCCAGTAGTATAGGGGTTGGGTCGTATCAGCCCCAGCATTTT
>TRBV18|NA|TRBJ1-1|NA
CASFTAAGRRVEAFF
TGTGCCAGCTTTACAGCGGCAGGGCGGCGCGTTGAAGCTTTCTTT
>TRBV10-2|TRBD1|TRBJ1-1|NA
CASKQGAGTEAFF
TGCGCCAGCAAACAGGGGGCAGGAACTGAAGCTTTCTTT
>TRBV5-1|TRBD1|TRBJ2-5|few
CASSNYGTGEETQYF
TGCGCCAGCAGTAACTATGGGACAGGGGAAGAGACCCAGTACTTC
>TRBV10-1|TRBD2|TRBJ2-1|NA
CASSPGLAEFYNEQFF
TGCGCCAGCAGCCCCGGACTAGCGGAGTTCTACAATGAGCAGTTCTTC
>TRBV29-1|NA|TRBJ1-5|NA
CSVRFVNDGSNQPQHF
TGCAGCGTTCGATTTGTGAACGACGGTAGCAATCAGCCCCAGCATTTT